Included here is one T cell receptor (beta chain) sequence, with context. The antigen is not known. V was shortened by 3 bases and J by 0 bases, with 14 bases between the two germline ends. The CDR3 extends over 16 amino acids. Germline V lookup: CDR1 LGHNT, CDR2 FRNRAP. The entry originates in a study of T cell repertoires in cytomegalovirus infection. Study in general: Well-studied HLA-B-restricted CMV epitopes were used in the study alongside recently identified HLA-C-restricted ones.

TCRdb processed the reads anew with MiXCR; each CDR3 protein has one entry. The sample yields approximately 770,000 distinct CDR3 sequences, about 27% seen once. This rearrangement joins TRBV12-5 to TRBJ1-1; D is ambiguous. The sequence came from a human donor in good health (CMV status not recorded). Some clones in this sample may be carry-over from other donors' samples. The sample consisted of cultured CD8+ T cells from PBMCs, taken from culture after CMV antigen stimulation. CDR3 loop: CASGFSSSPMNTEAFF. CDR3 DNA sequence: TGTGCTAGTGGTTTTTCCTCGTCCCCCATGAACACTGAAGCTTTCTTT.